The entry that follows covers one T cell receptor (beta chain) sequence. What it binds is unknown. The data were taken from a study of radiotherapy plus CTLA-4 blockade in lung cancer. The study's findings and limits: Reported findings show early blood T cell clone dynamics, with interferon-beta, best predicted response.

Per the germline V gene, CDR1 is MNHNY and CDR2 is SVGAGI (reference sequence). The V end lost 7 bases, the J end lost 4 bases, and 13 bases lay between the germline ends. The CDR3 consists of 14 residues. The method was immunoSEQ multiplex PCR; TCRdb's version includes in-frame clones alone and lacks a portion of them. The top ten hold 2.4% of the sample, which has some 110,000 clones, under 90% seen once. The sequences come from peripheral blood, collected from a patient treated with radiotherapy plus ipilimumab. V is TRBV6-6 and J is TRBJ1-4, with a weak D call TRBD1 (5 bases). The TCR originated in a human donor with non-small cell lung cancer that progressed on radiotherapy plus ipilimumab. Some clones in this sample may be carry-over from other donors' samples. CDR3 loop: CASNMGRNNEKLFF. The CDR3 DNA is TGTGCCAGCAATATGGGACGGAATAATGAAAAACTGTTTTTT.